One sample yielded the 15 T cell receptor beta chains listed below, sequenced in a study of human T cells and chemical hapten exposure. Time point indicated: patch test 3, about 24 weeks after DPC sensitization. Treatment defined: therapeutic diphenylcyclopropenone sensitization with weekly scalp DPC. In TCRdb, the RACE reads were re-called with MiXCR into one record per CDR3 protein. This sample has some 96,000 distinct CDR3 sequences, with 27% found just once. The specimen comprised whole blood, sampled in connection with sensitization to the hapten diphenylcyclopropenone (DPC). These receptors were obtained from a man aged 40-49 years with alopecia areata. Some clones in this sample may be carry-over from other donors' samples.

As to this clonotype: A much bigger clone sits one base away, suggesting this may be a read error. The genes are TRBV12-3 or TRBV12-4 and TRBJ2-7; 7 bases align to TRBD2. This CDR3 is built from 13 residues. The CDR3 DNA is TGTGCCAGCAGTGCTAGCGGCTCCTACGAGCTGTACTTC. Translating gives CASSASGSYELYF.

This clonotype was observed a handful of times. The chain recombines TRBV7-3 with TRBJ2-2, with 9 bases matching TRBD2. Germline lookup yields CDR1 SGHTA and CDR2 FQGTGA. The V and J ends lost 5 bases and 3 bases, in that order; junction bases with no gene match: 10. The CDR3 covers 17 residues. The CDR3 bases are TGTGCCAGCAGCGTCTCTAGCGGGGTCTCAGACACCGGGGAGCTGTTTTTT. Amino acids: CASSVSSGVSDTGELFF. The full variable domain, rest sourced from reference TRBV7-3 and TRBJ2-2, is GAGVSQTPSNKVTEKGKYVELRCDPISGHTALYWYRQSLGQGPEFLIYFQGTGAADDSGLPNDRFFAVRPEGSVSTLKIQRTERGDSAVYLCASSVSSGVSDTGELFFGEGSRLTVL.

This clonotype was detected only once. The rearrangement uses TRBV12-3 or TRBV12-4 and TRBJ2-3, with 7 bases that match TRBD1. Losses at the gene ends were 5 bases for V and 0 bases for J; bases not matched to a gene: 5. The CDR3 covers 15 residues. The CDR3 loop is CASSPDRDSTDTQYF. CDR3 sequence (DNA): TGTGCCAGCAGTCCTGACAGGGATAGCACAGATACGCAGTATTTT.

The chain is built from TRBV4-1 and TRBJ2-3; weak D call: TRBD2 (5 bases). Germline V gives CDR1 MGHRA, CDR2 YSYEKL. CDR3 length equals 14 residues. V shed 1 base and J shed 4 bases, with 9 bases lying between them. The CDR3 nucleotides are TGCGCCAGCAGCCAAGGCATCGGGGCAGATACGCAGTATTTT. Protein sequence: CASSQGIGADTQYF.

V gene TRBV28 combines with J gene TRBJ1-2; D gene ambiguous. The CDR3 loop spans 15 amino acids. With 3 bases removed from V and 2 bases from J, the gap between germline ends came to 13 bases. Germline assignment: CDR1 MDHEN and CDR2 SYDVKM. The CDR3 protein is CASSFKRQANYGYTF. CDR3 coding DNA: TGTGCCAGCAGTTTTAAGCGACAAGCGAACTATGGCTACACCTTC.

This clonotype has more than one count but fewer than ten. The chain is built from TRBV7-9 and TRBJ2-5; D not certain. Deletions cut 5 bases from V and 2 bases from J, with 3 bases between. CDR1 and CDR2 (germline): SEHNR, FQNEAQ (reference sequence). The CDR3 is 11 residues long. The CDR3: CASSAQETQYF. The CDR3 DNA sequence: TGTGCCAGCAGCGCGCAAGAGACCCAGTACTTC.

The J gene is TRBJ2-1, the V gene TRBV13, with 8 bases that match TRBD1. Germline V CDR1 and CDR2: PRHDT, FYEKMQ (reference sequence). There are 17 residues in the CDR3. V lost 8 bases to trimming and J lost 8 bases; unmatched junction nucleotides: 20. CDR3 sequence (DNA): TGTGCCAGCTTCAACTACCGGGACAGGACCGGTCTCGATGAGCAGTTCTTC. Protein sequence: CASFNYRDRTGLDEQFF.

The chain is built from TRBV5-4 and TRBJ2-3; D unclear. CDR3 length equals 13 residues. Germline V gene data show CDR1 as SGHNT and CDR2 as YYREEE (reference sequence). V gave up 0 bases and J gave up 6 bases, with 8 bases separating them. CDR3 in DNA: TGTGCCAGCAGCTTGGACTGGCGTGATACGCAGTATTTT. Its protein is CASSLDWRDTQYF.

This clonotype was found many times. The chain has TRBV28 and TRBJ2-3; D is perhaps TRBD2 (6 bases). V lost 7 bases and J 11 bases, leaving 22 bases between the germline ends. The CDR3 contains 14 residues. Germline loops: CDR1 MDHEN, CDR2 SYDVKM. CDR3 residues: CASTTIGGMEKQYF. The CDR3 nucleotides read TGTGCCAGCACCACCATTGGAGGGATGGAGAAGCAGTATTTT.

The chain couples TRBV12-3 or TRBV12-4 to TRBJ1-3; 7 bases align to TRBD1. After removal of 6 bases from V and 2 bases from J, the junction contained 4 bases not matched to a gene. The CDR3 extends over 14 amino acids. The CDR3 bases are TGTGCCAGCAGGATCACAGGGGCTGGAAACACCATATATTTT. Protein sequence: CASRITGAGNTIYF.

V gene TRBV27 combines with J gene TRBJ1-4; TRBD1 might be the D (6 bases). Per the germline V gene, CDR1 is MNHEY and CDR2 is SMNVEV (reference sequence). This CDR3 has 14 residues. V lost 2 bases to trimming and J lost 2 bases, with 6 bases between them. The CDR3 loop is CASSLRGTNEKLFF. CDR3 in DNA: TGTGCCAGCAGTTTAAGGGGGACTAATGAAAAACTGTTTTTT.

The chain is built from TRBV20-1 and TRBJ2-1, with TRBD1 identical over 7 bases. This CDR3 has 14 amino acids. CDR1 is DFQATT and CDR2 is SNEGSKA in the germline V gene (reference sequence). V trimming: 3 bases; J trimming: 6 bases; junction bases outside the gene matches: 8. CDR3 amino acids: CSASYRGRANEQFF. The CDR3 DNA follows: TGCAGTGCTAGTTACAGGGGCCGTGCCAATGAGCAGTTCTTC.

This clonotype was seen a handful of times. This CDR3 is CSAWVSNSGANVLTF. CDR3 coding DNA: TGCAGTGCTTGGGTCTCAAACTCTGGGGCCAACGTCCTGACTTTC. This chain uses TRBV20-1 with TRBJ2-6; no clear D. V lost 5 bases and J lost 0, with 11 bases in between. Per germline, CDR1 DFQATT and CDR2 SNEGSKA (reference sequence). The CDR3 is 15 amino acids.

A few counts support this clonotype. This chain links TRBV28 with TRBJ2-7, with TRBD1 matching 7 bases. There are 13 residues in the CDR3. Germline V gene sequence: CDR1 MDHEN, CDR2 SYDVKM. Trimming removed 4 bases from V and 4 bases from J; junction bases left unmatched: 4. CDR3 DNA sequence: TGTGCCAGCAGTTCAGGGGGTGGGTACGAGCAGTACTTC. This codes for CASSSGGGYEQYF.

This clonotype was picked up a small number of times. The chain joins TRBV2 to TRBJ2-3; 10 bases map to TRBD1. The V gene's germline CDR1 is SNHLY and CDR2 FYNNEI. The CDR3 extends over 15 amino acids. With V trimmed by 5 bases and J by 4 bases, 6 bases remained unmatched. The DNA for the CDR3 is TGTGCCAGCAGTTCGGACAGGGGGATCGCAGATACGCAGTATTTT. This sequence encodes CASSSDRGIADTQYF.